A selection of T cell receptor beta chains follows, all from one sample in a study of naive and memory T cell subsets. TCRdb reprocessed the UMI-ligation and nested PCR reads via MiXCR and lists one record per CDR3 protein. Of under 150,000 distinct CDR3 sequences detected, approximately 20% appear once; the ten largest clones hold 0.5% to 0.75%. The source material was naive CD8+ T cells from blood. These receptors all stem from a human donor in good health. Each CDR3 is given with its conserved first and last residue. The D gene is left open where the match is weak. Clone size is not always given. Where it is, it says once, few, many or a class for expanded clones.

>-|TRBD1|TRBV5-1|TRBJ2-7
CASRVHRGSYEQYF
TGCGCCAGCAGAGTCCACAGGGGGTCCTACGAGCAGTACTTC
>many|-|TRBV24-1|TRBJ2-1
CATSDGNEQFF
TGTGCCACCAGTGACGGGAATGAGCAGTTCTTC
>few|-|TRBV4-1|TRBJ2-7
CASSLPSSYEQYF
TGCGCCAGCAGCCTACCAAGCAGCTACGAGCAGTACTTC
>-|-|TRBV29-1|TRBJ1-1
CSVAPDRNTEAFF
TGCAGCGTTGCCCCAGACAGAAACACTGAAGCTTTCTTT
>many|-|TRBV12-3/TRBV12-4|TRBJ2-7
CASSFTGSSYEQYF
TGTGCCAGCAGTTTTACAGGGAGCTCCTACGAGCAGTACTTC
>-|TRBD2|TRBV25-1|TRBJ2-1
CASNKGTSAYNEQFF
TGTGCCAGCAACAAGGGAACTAGCGCTTACAATGAGCAGTTCTTC
>-|-|TRBV28|TRBJ2-3
CASTSGEGTDTQYF
TGTGCCAGCACGTCGGGGGAGGGCACAGATACGCAGTATTTT
>few|-|TRBV6-2/TRBV6-3|TRBJ1-5
CASSYPDGDQPQHF
TGTGCCAGCAGTTACCCGGACGGAGATCAGCCCCAGCATTTT
>-|-|TRBV6-5|TRBJ1-2
CASSYGGPFYGYTF
TGTGCCAGCAGTTACGGGGGCCCGTTCTATGGCTACACCTTC
>-|-|TRBV2|TRBJ1-5
CASSDSNNNQPQHF
TGTGCCAGCTCGGACAGCAACAACAATCAGCCCCAGCATTTT
>-|-|TRBV7-2|TRBJ2-7
CASSPRDFSYEQYF
TGTGCCAGCAGCCCCCGGGACTTCTCCTACGAGCAGTACTTC
>-|-|TRBV4-3|TRBJ1-1
CASSQDGLGEWDTEAFF
TGCGCCAGCAGCCAAGATGGGCTTGGGGAGTGGGACACTGAAGCTTTCTTT
>few|-|TRBV29-1|TRBJ2-6
CSAQMGSGANVLTF
TGCAGCGCTCAAATGGGGTCTGGGGCCAACGTCCTGACTTTC
>few|TRBD2|TRBV12-3/TRBV12-4|TRBJ2-3
CASSFIAGAFTDTQYF
TGTGCCAGCAGTTTTATAGCGGGAGCCTTCACAGATACGCAGTATTTT
>many|-|TRBV7-9|TRBJ2-1
CASSPQYNEQFF
TGTGCCAGCAGCCCCCAATACAATGAGCAGTTCTTC
>few|TRBD2|TRBV7-8|TRBJ2-1
CASSLDRREIVYNEQFF
TGTGCCAGCAGCTTAGATCGGCGGGAGATAGTCTACAATGAGCAGTTCTTC
>few|-|TRBV28|TRBJ2-3
CASTPRPSQGDTQYF
TGTGCCAGCACTCCTCGGCCCAGCCAGGGGGATACGCAGTATTTT
>-|-|TRBV6-5|TRBJ2-7
CATLGGATYEQYF
TGTGCCACCCTAGGGGGGGCCACCTACGAGCAGTACTTC
>-|TRBD1|TRBV29-1|TRBJ2-1
CSVEVFSGGEDEQFF
TGCAGCGTTGAAGTCTTTTCAGGGGGTGAGGATGAGCAGTTCTTC
>-|-|TRBV9|TRBJ2-7
CASSGTVDYEQYF
TGTGCCAGCAGCGGGACAGTCGACTACGAGCAGTACTTC
>many|TRBD2|TRBV4-3|TRBJ2-5
CASSQHLGGETQYF
TGCGCCAGCAGCCAACATTTGGGAGGGGAGACCCAGTACTTC
>few|-|TRBV2|TRBJ2-7
CASTGEGNYEQYF
TGTGCCAGCACAGGGGAGGGCAACTACGAGCAGTACTTC
>-|TRBD1|TRBV20-1|TRBJ2-1
CSAYPGTGDDNEQFF
TGCAGTGCGTATCCCGGGACAGGCGACGACAATGAGCAGTTCTTC
>few|-|TRBV3-1|TRBJ2-1
CASSPKPSYNEQFF
TGTGCCAGCAGCCCCAAGCCCAGTTACAATGAGCAGTTCTTC